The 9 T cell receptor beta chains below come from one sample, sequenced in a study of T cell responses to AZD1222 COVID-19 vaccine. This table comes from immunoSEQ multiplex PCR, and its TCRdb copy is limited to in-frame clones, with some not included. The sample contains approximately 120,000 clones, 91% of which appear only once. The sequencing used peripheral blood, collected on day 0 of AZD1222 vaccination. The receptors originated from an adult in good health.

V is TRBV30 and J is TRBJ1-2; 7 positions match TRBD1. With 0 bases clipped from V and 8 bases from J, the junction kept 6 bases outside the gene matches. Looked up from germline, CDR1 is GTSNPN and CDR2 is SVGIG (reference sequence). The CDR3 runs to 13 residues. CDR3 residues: CAWSVQGVRGYTF. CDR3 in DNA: TGTGCCTGGAGTGTCCAGGGGGTGAGGGGCTACACCTTC.

The CDR3 coding sequence is TGTGCCAGCAGCCAAGATCTTACAGGGGGCAAGTTGGACTACACCTTC. Translated, it gives CASSQDLTGGKLDYTF. The V gene is TRBV4-2, the J gene TRBJ1-2, with 9 positions matching TRBD1. Per the germline V gene, CDR1 is LGHNA and CDR2 is YNFKEQ. The CDR3 sequence is 16 residues long. Losses at the gene ends were 0 bases for V and 10 bases for J; bases not matched to a gene: 12.

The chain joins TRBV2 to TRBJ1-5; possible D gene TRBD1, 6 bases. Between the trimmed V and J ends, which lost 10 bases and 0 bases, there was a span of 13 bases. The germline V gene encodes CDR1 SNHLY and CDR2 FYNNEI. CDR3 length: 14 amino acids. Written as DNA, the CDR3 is TGTGCCACGGCCACAGGGTATAGCAATCAGCCCCAGCATTTT. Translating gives CATATGYSNQPQHF.

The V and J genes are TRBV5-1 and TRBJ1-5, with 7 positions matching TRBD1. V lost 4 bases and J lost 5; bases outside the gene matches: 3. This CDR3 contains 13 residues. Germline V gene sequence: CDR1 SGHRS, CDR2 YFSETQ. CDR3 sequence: CASSLDRDQPQHF. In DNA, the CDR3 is TGCGCCAGCAGCCTTGACAGGGATCAGCCCCAGCATTTT.

This chain's CDR3 is CASSPGFESAFF. For the CDR3, the DNA is TGTGCCAGCAGCCCAGGTTTTGAGTCGGCTTTCTTT. The chain couples TRBV7-2 to TRBJ1-1; D is unresolved. V lost 5 bases to trimming and J lost 11 bases, with 15 bases between them. Germline assignment: CDR1 SGHTA and CDR2 FQGNSA. The length of the CDR3 is 12 residues.

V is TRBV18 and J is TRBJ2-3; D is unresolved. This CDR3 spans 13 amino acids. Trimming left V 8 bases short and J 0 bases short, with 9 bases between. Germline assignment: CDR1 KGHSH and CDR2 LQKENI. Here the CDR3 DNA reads TGTGCCAGCGTCGGACCTAGCACAGATACGCAGTATTTT. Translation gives CASVGPSTDTQYF. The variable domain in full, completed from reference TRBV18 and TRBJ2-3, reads NAGVMQNPRHLVRRRGQEARLRCSPMKGHSHVYWYRQLPEEGLKFMVYLQKENIIDESGMPKERFSAEFPKEGPSILRIQQVVRGDSAAYFCASVGPSTDTQYFGPGTRLTVL.

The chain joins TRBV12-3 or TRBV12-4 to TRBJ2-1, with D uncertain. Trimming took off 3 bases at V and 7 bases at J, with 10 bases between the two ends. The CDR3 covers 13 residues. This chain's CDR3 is CASSLFIRNEQFF. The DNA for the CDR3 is TGTGCCAGCAGTTTGTTCATCAGGAATGAGCAGTTCTTC.

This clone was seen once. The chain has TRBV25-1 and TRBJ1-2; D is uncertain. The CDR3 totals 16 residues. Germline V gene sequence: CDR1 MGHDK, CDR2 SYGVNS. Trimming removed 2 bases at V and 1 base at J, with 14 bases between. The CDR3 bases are TGTGCCAGCAGTGAAAGTGCGACCGTATATAACTATGGCTACACCTTC. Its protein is CASSESATVYNYGYTF.

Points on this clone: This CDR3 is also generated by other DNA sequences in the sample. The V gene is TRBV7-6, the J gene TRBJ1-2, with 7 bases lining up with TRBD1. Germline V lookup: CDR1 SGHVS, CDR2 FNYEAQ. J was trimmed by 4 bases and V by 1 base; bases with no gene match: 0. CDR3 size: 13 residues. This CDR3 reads CASSLGQGYGYTF. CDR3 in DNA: TGTGCCAGCAGCTTAGGACAGGGCTATGGCTACACCTTC.